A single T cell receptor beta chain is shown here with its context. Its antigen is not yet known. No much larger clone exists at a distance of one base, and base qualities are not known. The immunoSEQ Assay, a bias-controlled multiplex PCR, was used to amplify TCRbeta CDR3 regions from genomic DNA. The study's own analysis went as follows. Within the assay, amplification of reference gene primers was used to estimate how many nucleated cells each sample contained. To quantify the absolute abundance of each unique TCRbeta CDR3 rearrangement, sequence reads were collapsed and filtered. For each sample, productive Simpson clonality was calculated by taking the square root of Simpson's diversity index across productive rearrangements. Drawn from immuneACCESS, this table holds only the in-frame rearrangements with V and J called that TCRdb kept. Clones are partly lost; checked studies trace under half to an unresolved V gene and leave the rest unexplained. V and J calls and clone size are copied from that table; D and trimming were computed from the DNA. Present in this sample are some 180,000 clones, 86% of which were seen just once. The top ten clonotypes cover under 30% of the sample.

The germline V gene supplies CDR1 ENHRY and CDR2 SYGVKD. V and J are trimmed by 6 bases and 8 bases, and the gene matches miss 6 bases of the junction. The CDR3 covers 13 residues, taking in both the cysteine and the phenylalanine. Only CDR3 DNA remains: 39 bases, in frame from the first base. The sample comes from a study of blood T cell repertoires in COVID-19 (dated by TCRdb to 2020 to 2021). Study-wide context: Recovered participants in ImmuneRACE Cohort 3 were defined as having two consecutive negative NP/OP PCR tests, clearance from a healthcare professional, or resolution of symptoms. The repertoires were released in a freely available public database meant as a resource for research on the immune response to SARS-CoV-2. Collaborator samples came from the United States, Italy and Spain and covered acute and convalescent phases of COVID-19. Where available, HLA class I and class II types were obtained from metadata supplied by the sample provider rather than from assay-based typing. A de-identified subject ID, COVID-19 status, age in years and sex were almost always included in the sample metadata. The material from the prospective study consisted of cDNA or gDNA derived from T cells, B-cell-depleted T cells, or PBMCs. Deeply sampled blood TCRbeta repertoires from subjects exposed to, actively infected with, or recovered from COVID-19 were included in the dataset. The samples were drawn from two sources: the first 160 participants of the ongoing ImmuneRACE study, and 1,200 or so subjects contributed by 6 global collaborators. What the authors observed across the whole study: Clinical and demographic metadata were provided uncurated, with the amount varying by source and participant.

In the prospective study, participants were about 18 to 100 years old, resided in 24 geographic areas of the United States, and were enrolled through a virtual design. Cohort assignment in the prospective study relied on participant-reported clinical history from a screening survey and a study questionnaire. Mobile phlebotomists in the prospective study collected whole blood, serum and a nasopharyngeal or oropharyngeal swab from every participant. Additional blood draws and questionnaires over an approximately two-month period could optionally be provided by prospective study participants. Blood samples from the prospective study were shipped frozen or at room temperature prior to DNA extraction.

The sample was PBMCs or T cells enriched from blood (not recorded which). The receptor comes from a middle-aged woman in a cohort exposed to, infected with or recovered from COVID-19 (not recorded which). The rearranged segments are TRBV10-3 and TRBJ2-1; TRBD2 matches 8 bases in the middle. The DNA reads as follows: TGTGCCATCAGCCCACGGGGACTAGATGAGCAGTTCTTC. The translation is CAISPRGLDEQFF.